A single sample gave rise to the 5 T cell receptor beta chains below, sequenced in a study of type 1 regulatory T cells. TCRdb fed the reads into MiXCR, producing one record per CDR3 protein. The table records some 100,000 distinct CDR3 sequences, around a third of them present only once. Sequences were obtained from CD4+ T cells, either the whole sample or a sorted fraction (not recorded which). The receptor set was obtained from a human donor in good health.

The genes are TRBV7-2 and TRBJ1-5, with D tentatively TRBD1 (6 bases). Germline V lookup: CDR1 SGHTA, CDR2 FQGNSA. The CDR3 runs 16 residues. V was cut by 1 base and J by 6 bases, with 16 bases left in between. DNA for the CDR3: TGTGCCAGCAGCTTAGTTGGGGGCACTCCCGTTCAGCCCCAGCATTTT. Translation: CASSLVGGTPVQPQHF.

The chain has TRBV5-1 and TRBJ2-7; a weak D match, TRBD2 (5 bases). CDR1 and CDR2 from the germline V gene are SGHRS and YFSETQ. CDR3 size: 18 residues. The V gene lost 0 bases and the J gene lost 2 bases, with 21 bases spanning the gap. The CDR3 protein is CASSLATWLEGTTYEQYF. CDR3 bases: TGCGCCAGCAGCTTGGCCACTTGGCTAGAGGGCACAACCTACGAGCAGTACTTC.

This chain links TRBV19 with TRBJ2-5, with D maybe TRBD2 (6 bases). CDR1 and CDR2 from the germline V gene are LNHDA and SQIVND (reference sequence). Trimming removed 4 bases at V and 3 bases at J, with 9 bases between. The CDR3 runs to 13 residues. The CDR3 region has the DNA TGTGCCAGTAGTAGGCGGGGAGAAGAGACCCAGTACTTC. Its protein product is CASSRRGEETQYF. The whole variable domain, remainder taken from reference TRBV19 and TRBJ2-5, is DGGITQSPKYLFRKEGQNVTLSCEQNLNHDAMYWYRQDPGQGLRLIYYSQIVNDFQKGDIAEGYSVSREKKESFPLTVTSAQKNPTAFYLCASSRRGEETQYFGPGTRLLVL.

This clonotype was found a few times. This rearrangement joins TRBV20-1 to TRBJ2-1; 7 bases are shared with TRBD2. Trimming cost V 3 bases and J 2 bases; bases outside gene matches: 4. There are 14 residues in the CDR3. In germline, CDR1 is DFQATT, CDR2 SNEGSKA (reference sequence). CDR3 sequence: CSARASGTYNEQFF. The CDR3 DNA sequence: TGCAGTGCTAGGGCTAGCGGTACCTACAATGAGCAGTTCTTC.

This clonotype was counted between two and nine times. The chain is built from TRBV28 and TRBJ2-2; 7 bases align to TRBD2. Germline V gene lookup returns CDR1 MDHEN and CDR2 SYDVKM. V trimming: 7 bases; J trimming: 6 bases; junction bases outside the gene matches: 8. The CDR3 is made up of 14 amino acids. In DNA, the CDR3 is TGTGCCAGCAAAGCCCCGGGAGGTGCCGGGGAGCTGTTTTTT. Protein: CASKAPGGAGELFF.